The 25 T cell receptor beta chains listed next were all sequenced from one sample in a study of cytomegalovirus exposure and HLA in healthy donors. Vbeta (60) and Jbeta (13) primers were used in the PCR. TCRdb keeps only in-frame clones here, not all; method: immunoSEQ multiplex PCR. The sample has 100,000 or so clones; over 9.5% are singletons. The sequenced sample consisted of PBMCs. The receptors come from a man in his forties or fifties in good health and CMV-seropositive.

The chain couples TRBV6-6 to TRBJ1-5; tentatively, D is TRBD1 (6 bases). Germline assignment: CDR1 MNHNY and CDR2 SVGAGI (reference sequence). Trimming pared 4 bases from V and 5 bases from J, leaving 15 bases between. There are 15 residues in the CDR3. As DNA, the CDR3 is TGTGCCAGCAGTTCTGAAGCACAGGGTTATCAGCCCCAGCATTTT. Its translation is CASSSEAQGYQPQHF.

This clone occurred a few times. The rearrangement joins TRBV11-3 to TRBJ2-5, with no clear D. CDR1 SGHNT and CDR2 YENEEA come from the germline V gene. This CDR3 region has 13 residues. Trimming took 2 bases from V and 2 from J, leaving 6 bases between them. The CDR3 sequence: CASSLNSQETQYF. CDR3 DNA sequence: TGTGCCAGCAGCTTAAACAGTCAAGAGACCCAGTACTTC.

This clone was seen a handful of times. The rearrangement uses TRBV12-5 and TRBJ1-2, with 7 positions matching TRBD1. The CDR3 extends over 16 amino acids. J lost 7 bases, V lost 5 bases, and 16 bases had no gene match. Germline CDR1 LGHNT, CDR2 FRNRAP. The CDR3 region has the DNA TGTGCTAGTGGTCCCCAAACGGGACAGCTTTCGGGTGGCTACACCTTC. This translates into CASGPQTGQLSGGYTF.

The chain combines TRBV11-2 with TRBJ1-1, with D possibly TRBD1 on 5 matching bases. V lost 4 bases to trimming and J lost 2 bases, with 14 bases between them. CDR1 is SGHAT, CDR2 FQNNGV, per germline. This CDR3 region has 15 residues. The CDR3 bases are TGTGCCAGCAGCTACCAGGTCCAGGGAAACACTGAAGCTTTCTTT. Translating gives CASSYQVQGNTEAFF.

The chain links TRBV7-9 to TRBJ1-1; a possible D gene is TRBD1 (5 bases). V gave up 5 bases and J gave up 5 bases, with 12 bases separating them. Germline CDR1 and CDR2: SEHNR and FQNEAQ (reference sequence). The CDR3 is 13 amino acids. The CDR3 region is CASSPGGLTEAFF. DNA of the CDR3: TGTGCCAGCAGCCCTGGGGGGTTGACTGAAGCTTTCTTT.

The gene calls are TRBV5-4 and TRBJ2-5; 8 bases match TRBD1. This CDR3 is 16 amino acids long. Germline-derived CDR1 and CDR2 are SGHNT and YYREEE (reference sequence). J lost 4 bases, V lost 4 bases, and 12 bases had no gene match. DNA of the CDR3: TGTGCCAGCAGCGGGGGCGGCAGGGGGCTTATAGAGACCCAGTACTTC. It is translated as CASSGGGRGLIETQYF.

In its sample, this clone was seen a few times. The chain carries TRBV7-9 and TRBJ2-1; 7 bases agree with TRBD2. The V and J ends lost 0 bases and 6 bases, in that order; junction bases with no gene match: 5. The CDR3 length is 15 residues. Germline V gives CDR1 SEHNR, CDR2 FQNEAQ (reference sequence). The CDR3 loop reads CASSLAPSGINEQFF. The CDR3 region has the DNA TGTGCCAGCAGCTTAGCCCCGAGCGGGATCAATGAGCAGTTCTTC.

The chain links TRBV6-5 to TRBJ2-3; D call uncertain. Germline V gene sequence: CDR1 MNHEY, CDR2 SVGAGI. There are 15 residues in the CDR3. V shed 0 bases and J shed 6 bases, with 13 bases lying between them. The chain's CDR3 is CASSYSHPSTDTQYF. Here the CDR3 DNA reads TGTGCCAGCAGTTACTCACACCCCTCCACCGATACGCAGTATTTT.

This clone was seen a handful of times. The chain recombines TRBV7-6 with TRBJ2-5, with TRBD1 as a possible D gene (5 bases). Germline V gives CDR1 SGHVS, CDR2 FNYEAQ. V was clipped by 5 bases and J by 3 bases, with 19 bases between them. This CDR3 contains 16 residues. The DNA of the CDR3 is TGTGCCAGCAGCCTCGCAGGGTTCCTGAAAAAAGAGACCCAGTACTTC. This codes for CASSLAGFLKKETQYF.

This clone was observed a handful of times. J is TRBJ1-2 and V is TRBV6-5; 7 bases map to TRBD1. Germline V lookup: CDR1 MNHEY, CDR2 SVGAGI. There are 16 residues in the CDR3. Losses at the gene ends were 0 bases for V and 4 bases for J; bases not matched to a gene: 8. For the CDR3, the DNA is TGTGCCAGCAGTTACTCACCTACAGGGGTCGGCTATGGCTACACCTTC. It specifies CASSYSPTGVGYGYTF.

This clone was detected only once. The rearrangement joins TRBV27 to TRBJ2-3, with a tentative D call TRBD2 (5 bases). The CDR3 has 15 residues. Trimming took off 3 bases at V and 6 bases at J, with 16 bases between the two ends. Germline V CDR1 and CDR2: MNHEY, SMNVEV (reference sequence). Here the CDR3 reads CASSFLDGGRDTQYF. The CDR3 DNA follows: TGTGCCAGCAGTTTCCTCGACGGAGGCAGGGATACGCAGTATTTT.

The J gene is TRBJ1-2, the V gene TRBV10-2; D not resolved. This CDR3 is built from 15 residues. CDR1 is WSHSY and CDR2 is SAAADI in the germline V gene. V gave up 3 bases and J gave up 0 bases, with 11 bases separating them. CDR3: CASSDGSPANYGYTF. The CDR3 DNA reads TGCGCCAGCAGTGATGGGAGCCCAGCTAACTATGGCTACACCTTC.

The genes are TRBV9 and TRBJ1-4; 7 nucleotides match TRBD1. Germline assignment: CDR1 SGDLS and CDR2 YYNGEE. V lost 0 bases to trimming and J lost 8 bases; unmatched junction nucleotides: 7. The CDR3 length is 15 residues. The CDR3 DNA follows: TGTGCCAGCAGCGTAGAGTCCAGGGGGATGGAAAAACTGTTTTTT. It encodes CASSVESRGMEKLFF.

This clone has only one observation. The gene calls are TRBV27 and TRBJ1-2, with 9 bases that match TRBD1. Germline values: CDR1 MNHEY, CDR2 SMNVEV (reference sequence). V dropped 10 bases and J dropped 4; count of bases not matched to a gene: 13. The CDR3 length is 15 residues. The CDR3 protein is CATRTGTGHRYGYTF. In DNA, the CDR3 is TGTGCCACCAGAACCGGGACAGGGCATCGCTATGGCTACACCTTC.

This clone has more than one count but fewer than ten. The V and J genes are TRBV5-1 and TRBJ1-3; tentatively, D is TRBD1 (6 bases). Trimming removed 4 bases at V and 7 bases at J, with 21 bases between. This CDR3 is built from 16 residues. CDR1 and CDR2 (germline): SGHRS, YFSETQ. For the CDR3, the DNA is TGCGCCAGCAGCCCACAGACAGGCCCCGCGAGGAACACCATATATTTT. Its translation is CASSPQTGPARNTIYF.

The CDR3, as DNA: TGTGCCAGCAGTTTAAGGAACAGGGGGACTGAAGCTTTCTTT. It codes for CASSLRNRGTEAFF. The rearrangement links TRBV28 to TRBJ1-1; TRBD1 agrees at 8 bases. This CDR3 spans 14 amino acids. The V gene's germline CDR1 is MDHEN and CDR2 SYDVKM. Trimming removed 2 bases from V and 5 bases from J; junction bases left unmatched: 4.

This clone has a handful of counts. The chain carries TRBV30 and TRBJ2-7; 10 positions match TRBD1. Germline V gene data show CDR1 as GTSNPN and CDR2 as SVGIG (reference sequence). Losses at the gene ends were 1 base for V and 3 bases for J; bases not matched to a gene: 3. CDR3 length equals 14 residues. The CDR3 DNA reads TGTGCCTGGAGTGCGGGACAGGGGAACTACGAGCAGTACTTC. Residues: CAWSAGQGNYEQYF.

There are a few counts of this clone. The rearrangement uses TRBV9 and TRBJ2-2; TRBD1 aligns across 7 bases. The ends lost 1 base at V and 5 bases at J; junction bases unmatched: 11. The CDR3 has 17 amino acids. The germline V gene encodes CDR1 SGDLS and CDR2 YYNGEE. The CDR3 loop reads CASSVRGLGGETGELFF. CDR3 DNA sequence: TGTGCCAGCAGCGTACGGGGATTAGGGGGCGAAACCGGGGAGCTGTTTTTT.

The V and J genes are TRBV11-2 and TRBJ2-7; 9 nucleotides align to TRBD2. Germline CDR1 and CDR2: SGHAT and FQNNGV. Trimming cost V 4 bases and J 3 bases; bases outside gene matches: 1. This CDR3 has 13 amino acids. This CDR3 is CASSYSGGYEQYF. Here the CDR3 DNA reads TGTGCCAGCAGCTATAGCGGGGGCTACGAGCAGTACTTC. The full variable domain, in which reference TRBV11-2 and TRBJ2-7 provide the parts outside the CDR3, is EAGVAQSPRYKIIEKRQSVAFWCNPISGHATLYWYQQILGQGPKLLIQFQNNGVVDDSQLPKDRFSAERLKGVDSTLKIQPAKLEDSAVYLCASSYSGGYEQYFGPGTRLTVT.

This chain connects TRBV7-3 to TRBJ1-2; possible D gene TRBD1, 5 bases. V was cut by 3 bases and J by 4 bases, with 9 bases left in between. Germline V gene lookup returns CDR1 SGHTA and CDR2 FQGTGA. The CDR3 sequence is 13 residues long. Written as DNA, the CDR3 is TGTGCCAGCAGCTTCGGACAACGCTATGGCTACACCTTC. Protein sequence: CASSFGQRYGYTF.

About this clone itself: One junction end does not reproduce the germline sequence, and a read error may be involved. The CDR3 region has the DNA TGTGCCAGCAGACGAAATTTCGGGACAGCTAATGAAGAACTGTTTTTT. Its protein is CASRRNFGTANEELFF. This chain joins TRBV7-9 and TRBJ1-4; TRBD1 matches at 7 bases. Germline CDR1 SEHNR, CDR2 FQNEAQ (reference sequence). This CDR3 has 16 residues.

This clone turned up a few times. The chain employs TRBV28 and TRBJ1-3; D possibly corresponds to TRBD1 (6 bases). Trimming stripped 2 bases from V and 0 bases from J, with 17 bases between. The CDR3 sequence is 18 residues long. Looked up from germline, CDR1 is MDHEN and CDR2 is SYDVKM. The CDR3: CASSLAGTQGLSGNTIYF. CDR3 DNA sequence: TGTGCCAGCAGTTTAGCCGGGACACAAGGACTCTCTGGAAACACCATATATTTT.

This clone was seen a single time. V gene TRBV13 combines with J gene TRBJ2-7; 9 nucleotides agree with TRBD1. The V and J ends lost 5 bases and 2 bases, in that order; junction bases with no gene match: 4. From germline, CDR1 is PRHDT and CDR2 FYEKMQ (reference sequence). CDR3 size: 14 residues. The CDR3 is CASSVRQGAYEQYF. The CDR3 DNA sequence: TGTGCCAGCAGCGTAAGACAGGGGGCCTACGAGCAGTACTTC.

In its sample, this clone was seen a few times. This chain links TRBV6-1 with TRBJ2-7, with D perhaps matching TRBD2 (7 bases). Germline loops: CDR1 MNHNS, CDR2 SASEGT. This CDR3 region has 14 residues. V lost 3 bases, J lost 0 bases, and 9 bases lay in between. The CDR3 coding sequence is TGTGCCAGCAGTGATGGGGGGGCCTCCTACGAGCAGTACTTC. This sequence encodes CASSDGGASYEQYF.

The V call is TRBV9, the J call TRBJ2-7; the D gene is possibly TRBD2 (7 bases). Germline values: CDR1 SGDLS, CDR2 YYNGEE. Trimming shortened V by 0 bases and J by 0 bases, and 13 bases separated the two germline ends. This CDR3 is built from 16 residues. CDR3 protein: CASSVGGGAGSYEQYF. The CDR3 DNA sequence: TGTGCCAGCAGCGTAGGCGGGGGCGCGGGCTCCTACGAGCAGTACTTC. Using reference TRBV9 and TRBJ2-7 for the parts outside the CDR3, the full variable domain is DSGVTQTPKHLITATGQRVTLRCSPRSGDLSVYWYQQSLDQGLQFLIQYYNGEERAKGNILERFSAQQFPDLHSELNLSSLELGDSALYFCASSVGGGAGSYEQYFGPGTRLTVT.